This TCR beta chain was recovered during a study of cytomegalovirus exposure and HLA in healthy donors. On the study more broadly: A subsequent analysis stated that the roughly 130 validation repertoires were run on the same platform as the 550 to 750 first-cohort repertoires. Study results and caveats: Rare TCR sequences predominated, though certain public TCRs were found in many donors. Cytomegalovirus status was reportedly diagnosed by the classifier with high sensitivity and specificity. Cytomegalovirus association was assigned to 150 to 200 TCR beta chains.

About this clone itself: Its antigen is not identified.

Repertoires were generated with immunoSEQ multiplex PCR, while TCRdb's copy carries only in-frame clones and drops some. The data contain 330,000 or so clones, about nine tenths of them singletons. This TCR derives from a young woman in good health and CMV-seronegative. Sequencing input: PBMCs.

Written as DNA, the CDR3 is TGTGCCAGCAGCCCACGCGGGAGTGGCTCCTACAATGAGCAGTTCTTC. Amino acid sequence: CASSPRGSGSYNEQFF. The J gene is TRBJ2-1, the V gene TRBV11-3, with 7 bases lining up with TRBD2. Looked up from germline, CDR1 is SGHNT and CDR2 is YENEEA. This CDR3 is built from 16 residues. The V gene end was trimmed by 5 bases and the J gene end by 0 bases; junction bases not matched to a gene: 7.